These 9 T cell receptor beta chains share one sample of origin, sequenced in a study of T cells in Graves' hyperthyroidism and ophthalmopathy. Researchers took RNA transcripts and amplified the TCR beta CDR3 regions from them. The TCR CDR3 first-round RT-PCR relied on the HTBI primer set. TCRdb itself ran the multiplex PCR reads through MiXCR, one entry per CDR3 protein. This sample has some 180,000 distinct CDR3 sequences, with about 17% found just once. Sequencing used blood. The receptor source for this set is a woman between 45 and 60 years old with Graves' hyperthyroidism.

This clonotype came up many times. The chain couples TRBV19 to TRBJ2-1, with unresolved D. V lost 6 bases and J lost 1, with 16 bases in between. Germline-derived CDR1 and CDR2 are LNHDA and SQIVND (reference sequence). The CDR3 length is 16 residues. The CDR3 DNA reads as TGTGCCAGTAGGGTTCGGTGCAGCTTTTCCTACAATGAGCAGTTCTTC. Translated: CASRVRCSFSYNEQFF.

This clonotype has at least ten counts. V usage is TRBV7-9 and J usage is TRBJ2-5, with TRBD1 as a possible D gene (6 bases). The length of the CDR3 is 14 residues. Germline V lookup: CDR1 SEHNR, CDR2 FQNEAQ (reference sequence). V dropped 5 bases and J dropped 5 bases, with 15 bases sitting between them. The CDR3 DNA sequence: TGTGCCAGCAGCCCCGGCAGGGGAGTGGAGACCCAGTACTTC. This gives the protein CASSPGRGVETQYF.

This clonotype has ten or more counts. This chain connects TRBV3-1 to TRBJ1-1; the D gene is possibly TRBD1 (5 bases). V shed 4 bases and J shed 4 bases, with 13 bases lying between them. There are 14 residues in the CDR3. Germline V gene data show CDR1 as LGHDT and CDR2 as YNNKEL (reference sequence). CDR3 amino acids: CASSPLLGATEAFF. The CDR3 bases are TGTGCCAGCAGCCCCCTTCTCGGGGCCACTGAAGCTTTCTTT.

The chain employs TRBV20-1 and TRBJ2-2; 8 bases align to TRBD1. V lost 4 bases to trimming and J lost 4 bases; unmatched junction nucleotides: 2. The germline gives CDR1 DFQATT, CDR2 SNEGSKA (reference sequence). This CDR3 region has 13 residues. This CDR3 reads CSATTGGTGELFF. In DNA, the CDR3 is TGCAGTGCTACCACAGGGGGCACCGGGGAGCTGTTTTTT.

The rearrangement joins TRBV6-1 to TRBJ2-3, with TRBD2 identical over 11 bases. J lost 2 bases, V lost 5 bases, and 18 bases had no gene match. This CDR3 has 20 residues. CDR1 MNHNS and CDR2 SASEGT come from the germline V gene. The CDR3, as DNA: TGTGCCAGCAGTCCCCCGGGACTAGCGGTAACCCATAGACACACAGATACGCAGTATTTT. Its translation is CASSPPGLAVTHRHTDTQYF.

V usage is TRBV28 and J usage is TRBJ2-5; no firm D call. The ends were cut back, 5 bases at V and 5 bases at J, with 15 bases in the middle. This CDR3 is 14 amino acids long. Looked up from germline, CDR1 is MDHEN and CDR2 is SYDVKM. CDR3 amino acids: CASSPRPRVETQYF. In nucleotides, the CDR3 is TGTGCCAGCAGTCCGAGGCCCCGGGTCGAGACCCAGTACTTC. The whole variable domain, remainder taken from reference TRBV28 and TRBJ2-5, is DVKVTQSSRYLVKRTGEKVFLECVQDMDHENMFWYRQDPGLGLRLIYFSYDVKMKEKGDIPEGYSVSREKKERFSLILESASTNQTSMYLCASSPRPRVETQYFGPGTRLLVL.

In its sample, this clonotype was seen many times. The rearrangement uses TRBV7-8 and TRBJ1-1; no clear D. Germline-derived CDR1 and CDR2 are SGHVS and FQNEAQ. This CDR3 has 14 residues. Trimming removed 5 bases at V and 3 bases at J, with 13 bases between. DNA for the CDR3: TGTGCCAGCAGCCCAACAGTTGTAGACACTGAAGCTTTCTTT. Translated: CASSPTVVDTEAFF. The entire variable domain, with the rest obtained from reference TRBV7-8 and TRBJ1-1, is as follows: GAGVSQSPRYKVAKRGQDVALRCDPISGHVSLFWYQQALGQGPEFLTYFQNEAQLDKSGLPSDRFFAERPEGSVSTLKIQRTQQEDSAVYLCASSPTVVDTEAFFGQGTRLTVV.

This rearrangement joins TRBV11-2 to TRBJ2-2; no definite D call. This CDR3 comprises 15 residues. Germline assignment: CDR1 SGHAT and CDR2 FQNNGV. Trimming pared 7 bases from V and 6 bases from J, leaving 18 bases between. CDR3 loop: CASNPRPSVAGELFF. CDR3 nucleotide sequence: TGTGCCAGCAACCCACGTCCGTCCGTCGCCGGGGAGCTGTTTTTT.

This chain joins TRBV28 and TRBJ1-1; D gene unclear. V was trimmed by 0 bases and J by 7 bases, leaving 6 bases between them. CDR3 length: 12 residues. CDR1 and CDR2 from the germline V gene are MDHEN and SYDVKM. CDR3 in DNA: TGTGCCAGCAGTTTATGGAGACGTGAAGCTTTCTTT. Translation: CASSLWRREAFF.